The clone carrying this TCR beta chain was observed a handful of times. The antigen is unknown. These data are taken from a study of CD8+CD57+ T cells in acquired aplastic anemia. Whole-study findings and limits: Twenty-nine was the count of CD8+ CDR3 sequences that patients shared with controls. Patients showed no significant difference from controls in CD8+ Simpson's diversity.

Per the germline V gene, CDR1 is SNHLY and CDR2 is FYNNEI. This CDR3 is 14 amino acids long. The V and J ends lost 2 bases and 8 bases respectively, with 15 bases between them. Sequenced patients had shown CD8+CD57+ cell expansion by flow cytometry. All participating patients were living with severe acquired aplastic anemia. Untreated patients provided the blood samples, with no therapy given before sampling. Template material for TCR beta VDJ and CDR3 profiling consisted of genomic DNA. TCRdb recomputed calls from the reads with MiXCR, one row per CDR3 protein. The sample lists around 79,000 distinct CDR3 sequences; 55% to 75% were seen once.

This rearrangement joins TRBV2 to TRBJ1-2; D is possibly TRBD1 (6 bases). The clonotype originates from a human donor with aplastic anemia. Sequencing used sorted CD4+, CD8+, or CD8+CD57+ T cells (not recorded which) from PBMCs. The CDR3 here is CASSERDILGGYTF. In DNA, the CDR3 is TGTGCCAGCAGTGAACGGGACATATTAGGAGGCTACACCTTC.